These 19 T cell receptor beta chains share one sample of origin, sequenced in a study of cytomegalovirus exposure and HLA in healthy donors (dated by TCRdb to 2015 to 2018). Library prep was done by the immunoSEQ multiplex PCR assay. The multiplex PCR relied on a mix of 60 forward primers for TCR Vbeta segments and 13 reverse primers for TCR Jbeta segments. TCRdb provides this immuneACCESS table in a form limited to in-frame rearrangements. Some clones are lacking; in checked studies, under half of them reflect an unresolved V gene, and why the rest are absent is not known. The table for this sample lists fewer than 200,000 clones; about 76% of them were counted only once. Approximately 2% of the sample lies in the top ten. Specimen: PBMCs. These receptors all stem from a female donor in good health and CMV-seronegative.

There are a few counts of this clone. The V call is TRBV7-2, the J call TRBJ2-2; a weak D match, TRBD2 (5 bases). The CDR3 runs 14 residues. V was cut by 1 base and J by 5 bases, with 8 bases left in between. The germline gives CDR1 SGHTA, CDR2 FQGNSA. This CDR3 is CASSLERRTGELFF. The CDR3 bases are TGTGCCAGCAGCTTAGAGCGGAGGACCGGGGAGCTGTTTTTT.

The chain couples TRBV19 to TRBJ1-5; D gene uncertain. The CDR3 spans 14 residues. Trimming removed 4 bases at V and 1 base at J, with 8 bases between. Germline V gives CDR1 LNHDA, CDR2 SQIVND (reference sequence). The CDR3 sequence: CASSKLRSNQPQHF. In nucleotides, the CDR3 is TGTGCCAGTAGTAAGCTGCGAAGCAATCAGCCCCAGCATTTT.

This sequence joins TRBV20-1 and TRBJ1-1, with D perhaps matching TRBD1 (5 bases). Germline V gives CDR1 DFQATT, CDR2 SNEGSKA (reference sequence). The CDR3 spans 8 residues. V lost 8 bases and J lost 7, with 5 bases in between. CDR3 coding DNA: TGCAGTACAGGTGAAGCTTTCTTT. This translates into CSTGEAFF.

This clone was counted a few times. The gene calls are TRBV7-9 and TRBJ1-1; 9 bases match TRBD1. Germline trimming cut 3 bases from V and 10 bases from J; bases unmatched to any gene: 6. There are 13 residues in the CDR3. Germline V gives CDR1 SEHNR, CDR2 FQNEAQ (reference sequence). The CDR3 sequence: CASSFTGGEGAFF. As DNA, the CDR3 is TGTGCCAGCAGCTTCACAGGGGGCGAGGGAGCTTTCTTT.

The CDR3 loop reads CSASTVYEQYF. CDR3 bases: TGCAGCGCTTCGACAGTCTACGAGCAGTACTTC. This chain joins TRBV29-1 and TRBJ2-7; TRBD1 is a possible D gene (5 bases). The CDR3 extends over 11 amino acids. V gave up 7 bases and J gave up 3 bases, with 10 bases separating them. Germline CDR1 reads SQVTM; CDR2 reads ANQGSEA.

The J gene is TRBJ2-1, the V gene TRBV7-9; 16 bases are a match to TRBD2. Trimming took 6 bases from V and 8 from J; bases not matched to a gene: 7. The CDR3 runs to 16 residues. CDR1 is SEHNR and CDR2 is FQNEAQ in the germline V gene (reference sequence). CDR3 residues: CASRLGTSGRADEQFF. The CDR3 nucleotides are TGTGCCAGCAGACTAGGGACTAGCGGGAGGGCTGATGAGCAGTTCTTC.

The chain carries TRBV19 and TRBJ2-7; TRBD2 matches at 7 bases. There are 16 residues in the CDR3. V shed 2 bases and J 0 bases; nucleotides not matched to a gene: 7. The germline CDR1 and CDR2 sequences are LNHDA and SQIVND (reference sequence). CDR3: CASSISGGYSSYEQYF. The CDR3 DNA is TGTGCCAGTAGTATATCCGGGGGGTACAGCTCCTACGAGCAGTACTTC. Full variable domain (remainder filled in from reference TRBV19 and TRBJ2-7): DGGITQSPKYLFRKEGQNVTLSCEQNLNHDAMYWYRQDPGQGLRLIYYSQIVNDFQKGDIAEGYSVSREKKESFPLTVTSAQKNPTAFYLCASSISGGYSSYEQYFGPGTRLTVT.

The V call is TRBV7-7, the J call TRBJ2-5; 13 bases match TRBD2. Germline V lookup: CDR1 SSHAT, CDR2 FNYEAQ (reference sequence). Germline trimming cut 1 base from V and 9 bases from J; bases unmatched to any gene: 8. This CDR3 has 16 amino acids. The CDR3 coding sequence is TGTGCCAGCAGCTTAGGGGGACTAGCGGGGTCAGCGGCCCAGTACTTC. Encoded protein: CASSLGGLAGSAAQYF.

This clone was seen a handful of times. The chain joins TRBV27 to TRBJ1-2, with a weak D call TRBD1 (5 bases). The V end was cut by 6 bases, the J end by 2 bases, with 7 bases between. Germline V gene sequence: CDR1 MNHEY, CDR2 SMNVEV (reference sequence). This CDR3 region has 12 residues. The CDR3 spells CASRRGNYGYTF. The DNA of the CDR3 is TGTGCCAGCAGGCGGGGCAACTATGGCTACACCTTC.

The genes are TRBV29-1 and TRBJ1-2; TRBD1 matches 8 bases. V dropped 8 bases and J dropped 0; count of bases not matched to a gene: 5. Per germline, CDR1 SQVTM and CDR2 ANQGSEA. This CDR3 comprises 13 residues. Here the CDR3 reads CSFRQGPNYGYTF. CDR3 nucleotide sequence: TGCAGCTTCCGACAGGGGCCTAACTATGGCTACACCTTC.

The chain carries TRBV7-9 and TRBJ1-1, with D maybe TRBD1 (5 bases). Per the germline V gene, CDR1 is SEHNR and CDR2 is FQNEAQ (reference sequence). CDR3 length: 12 residues. The V gene lost 8 bases and the J gene lost 4 bases, with 11 bases spanning the gap. The CDR3 coding sequence is TGTGCCAGCGGATCCCAGGGCACTGAAGCTTTCTTT. The encoded protein is CASGSQGTEAFF. The full variable domain, completed using reference TRBV7-9 and TRBJ1-1, is DTGVSQNPRHKITKRGQNVTFRCDPISEHNRLYWYRQTLGQGPEFLTYFQNEAQLEKSRLLSDRFSAERPKGSFSTLEIQRTEQGDSAMYLCASGSQGTEAFFGQGTRLTVV.

This clone was recorded once. V gene TRBV18 combines with J gene TRBJ1-6; TRBD1 matches at 7 bases. Unmatched junction bases numbered 10, after V lost 2 bases and J lost 9 bases. The CDR3 is made up of 16 amino acids. CDR1 is KGHSH, CDR2 LQKENI, per germline. CDR3 region: CASSPTGDRVASPLHF. The CDR3 DNA reads as TGTGCCAGCTCACCAACCGGAGACAGGGTGGCTTCACCCCTCCACTTT.

This clone appeared a single time. The rearrangement joins TRBV5-6 to TRBJ1-1; maybe TRBD1 (6 bases). Germline CDR1 reads SGHDT; CDR2 reads YYEEEE. CDR3 length: 13 amino acids. V was cut by 1 base and J by 4 bases, with 8 bases left in between. In nucleotides, the CDR3 is TGTGCCAGCAGCTTGATAGGGGGCACTGAAGCTTTCTTT. Amino acids: CASSLIGGTEAFF.

CDR3 protein: CASSPQPGFYGYTF. The CDR3 nucleotides are TGTGCCAGCAGTCCGCAGCCAGGGTTCTATGGCTACACCTTC. The chain joins TRBV5-5 to TRBJ1-2; a weak D match, TRBD1 (5 bases). CDR1 and CDR2 (germline): SGHKS, YYEKEE (reference sequence). The CDR3 is made up of 14 amino acids. V dropped 5 bases and J dropped 4 bases, with 15 bases sitting between them.

The genes are TRBV5-1 and TRBJ2-3; D is undetermined. The CDR3 length is 15 residues. V lost 0 bases, J lost 1 base, and 9 bases lay in between. Per germline, CDR1 SGHRS and CDR2 YFSETQ. CDR3 amino acids: CASSLDDSRTDTQYF. In DNA, the CDR3 is TGCGCCAGCAGCTTGGACGACTCTCGCACAGATACGCAGTATTTT.

The rearrangement links TRBV19 to TRBJ1-1; possibly TRBD1 for D (5 bases). Germline CDR1 LNHDA, CDR2 SQIVND (reference sequence). The CDR3 is 16 amino acids. Trimming removed 0 bases from V and 2 bases from J, with 13 bases in between. Here the CDR3 DNA reads TGTGCCAGTAGTATAGATGGGATCAGGGCAAACACTGAAGCTTTCTTT. This gives the protein CASSIDGIRANTEAFF.

The rearrangement joins TRBV27 to TRBJ2-5; TRBD1 aligns across 9 bases. The CDR3 spans 15 residues. V lost 6 bases to trimming and J lost 5 bases; unmatched junction nucleotides: 10. Germline V gene sequence: CDR1 MNHEY, CDR2 SMNVEV (reference sequence). The DNA of the CDR3 is TGTGCCAGCAGAGGGAACAGGGGGCGCGTGGAGACCCAGTACTTC. It encodes CASRGNRGRVETQYF.

The rearrangement joins TRBV5-4 to TRBJ1-2; the D is unclear. The CDR3 totals 16 residues. Germline V gene lookup returns CDR1 SGHNT and CDR2 YYREEE (reference sequence). Trimming removed 3 bases at V and 0 bases at J, with 15 bases between. CDR3 loop: CASSSPERRANYGYTF. CDR3 nucleotide sequence: TGTGCCAGCAGCTCTCCCGAGAGGAGAGCTAACTATGGCTACACCTTC.

The V and J genes are TRBV6-6 and TRBJ2-3, with no clear D. Germline CDR1 reads MNHNY; CDR2 reads SVGAGI (reference sequence). This CDR3 contains 11 residues. V lost 5 bases to trimming and J lost 8 bases, with 8 bases between them. In DNA form, the CDR3 reads TGTGCCAGCAGTCGGAGAACTACGCAGTATTTT. It codes for CASSRRTTQYF.